This T cell receptor (beta chain) was profiled in a study of blood T cell repertoires in COVID-19. Overall study: Donors in the United States, Italy and Spain gave samples during acute or convalescent COVID-19. PBMCs, B-cell-depleted T cells, or T cells provided the cDNA or gDNA that made up the material.

There are 15 residues in the CDR3. Trimming took 2 bases from V and 5 from J, leaving 15 bases between them. In germline, CDR1 is SEHNR, CDR2 FQNEAQ (reference sequence). This clone came up a few times. Original processing notes: How many nucleated cells were present was estimated from reference gene primer amplification. The repertoire was sequenced with immunoSEQ multiplex PCR; TCRdb's copy has only in-frame clones and lacks some. The D gene and trimming were derived from the DNA, and the V and J assignments and clone size from that table. The sample holds approximately 28,000 clones; about 85% are singletons and the top ten take about a sixth.

This receptor was obtained from a woman aged 55-75 years with acute or convalescent COVID-19. The chain couples TRBV7-9 to TRBJ2-5; TRBD1 might be the D (6 bases). What was sequenced was peripheral blood. CDR3 protein: CASSLSTPGEETQYF. The CDR3 region has the DNA TGTGCCAGCAGCTTAAGTACGCCAGGGGAGGAGACCCAGTACTTC.